These 22 T cell receptor beta chains were all obtained from the same sample, sequenced in a study of metastatic and nonmetastatic thyroid tumors. TCRdb reassembled clones from the PCR reads with MiXCR. The sample holds 25,000 to 35,000 clones; 15% to 20% are singletons and the top ten take 4.7%. Every patient underwent thyroid surgery untreated. Sequenced input: blood. The receptors stem from a female donor with papillary thyroid cancer or a benign thyroid nodule (not recorded which). Some clones in this sample may be carry-over from other donors' samples.

This clone was seen ten or more times. The rearrangement links TRBV11-1 to TRBJ2-7; 9 nucleotides match TRBD1. The CDR3 is 14 residues long. CDR1 is SGHAT and CDR2 is FQDESV in the germline V gene (reference sequence). Trimming cost V 5 bases and J 1 base; bases outside gene matches: 3. The CDR3 DNA reads as TGTGCCAGCAGCCCACAGGGGGCTTCCTACGAGCAGTACTTC. Translating it yields CASSPQGASYEQYF.

A few counts support this clone. The chain has TRBV6-2 or TRBV6-3 and TRBJ1-1; D remains unclear. CDR1 and CDR2 (germline): MNHEY, SVGEGT. CDR3 length: 13 residues. V lost 0 bases to trimming and J lost 3 bases, with 5 bases between them. Here the CDR3 reads CASSYSKDTEAFF. In DNA, the CDR3 is TGTGCCAGCAGTTACTCGAAGGACACTGAAGCTTTCTTT.

This clone came up many times. The rearrangement uses TRBV20-1 and TRBJ2-7; D might be TRBD2 (6 bases). Germline V lookup: CDR1 DFQATT, CDR2 SNEGSKA (reference sequence). The germline V and J ends were trimmed by 5 bases and 0 bases, with 14 bases remaining between them. CDR3 size: 14 residues. The DNA of the CDR3 is TGCAGTGCTGGAGGGGATATCAGCTCCTACGAGCAGTACTTC. This gives the protein CSAGGDISSYEQYF.

This clone came up many times. Other DNA sequences in this specimen translate into the identical CDR3. V usage is TRBV28 and J usage is TRBJ2-1; D is ambiguous. Germline lookup yields CDR1 MDHEN and CDR2 SYDVKM. The CDR3 totals 13 residues. Trimming pared 4 bases from V and 6 bases from J, leaving 10 bases between. This chain's CDR3 is CASSSPGSNEQFF. As DNA, the CDR3 is TGTGCCAGCAGTTCGCCGGGTAGCAATGAGCAGTTCTTC. Complete variable domain (other parts from reference TRBV28 and TRBJ2-1): DVKVTQSSRYLVKRTGEKVFLECVQDMDHENMFWYRQDPGLGLRLIYFSYDVKMKEKGDIPEGYSVSREKKERFSLILESASTNQTSMYLCASSSPGSNEQFFGPGTRLTVL.

There are many counts of this clone. The genes are TRBV7-2 and TRBJ2-1; 10 bases line up with TRBD2. The germline V gene encodes CDR1 SGHTA and CDR2 FQGNSA. The V and J ends lost 2 bases and 6 bases, in that order; junction bases with no gene match: 7. This CDR3 comprises 16 residues. This chain's CDR3 is CASSLRSLAGANEQFF. The CDR3 coding sequence is TGTGCCAGCAGCTTACGCTCCCTAGCGGGAGCCAATGAGCAGTTCTTC. Looking up the rest from reference TRBV7-2 and TRBJ2-1 gives the full variable domain: GAGVSQSPSNKVTEKGKDVELRCDPISGHTALYWYRQSLGQGLEFLIYFQGNSAPDKSGLPSDRFSAERTGGSVSTLTIQRTQQEDSAVYLCASSLRSLAGANEQFFGPGTRLTVL.

This clone has at least ten counts. The chain employs TRBV4-2 and TRBJ2-2; D is possibly TRBD2 (11 bases). CDR3 length: 20 residues. V dropped 1 base and J dropped 1 base, with 22 bases sitting between them. Germline V gene lookup returns CDR1 LGHNA and CDR2 YNFKEQ. CDR3 coding DNA: TGTGCCAGCAGCCAAGGGACAGGGGGGACTAGCGGAAGGAACACCGGGGAGCTGTTTTTT. Residues: CASSQGTGGTSGRNTGELFF.

At least ten counts were recorded for this clone. The chain carries TRBV7-6 and TRBJ1-2; 7 positions match TRBD1. With V trimmed by 9 bases and J by 5 bases, 15 bases remained unmatched. The germline V gene encodes CDR1 SGHVS and CDR2 FNYEAQ. This CDR3 is 15 amino acids long. The CDR3 protein is CASRPQQGRGYGYTF. CDR3 bases: TGTGCCAGTCGACCCCAACAGGGGAGGGGATATGGCTACACCTTC.

The table lists this clone with many counts. A much larger clonotype is one base distant, so this may be a read error. The chain links TRBV6-6 to TRBJ1-2; TRBD1 agrees at 8 bases. The length of the CDR3 is 16 residues. V shed 2 bases, J shed 0 bases, and the junction held 5 bases outside the gene matches. Looked up from germline, CDR1 is MNHNY and CDR2 is SVGAGI (reference sequence). The CDR3 sequence is CASSYVPGGANYGYTF. The CDR3 nucleotides are TGTGCCAGCAGTTACGTTCCAGGGGGCGCTAACTATGGCTACACCTTC.

Regarding this clone: An end of the junction does not agree with germline; a read error may underlie this. Different DNA sequences within this sample yield the same CDR3. V gene TRBV5-1 combines with J gene TRBJ2-3; TRBD2 agrees at 7 bases. This CDR3 has 15 amino acids. Germline V lookup: CDR1 SGHRS, CDR2 YFSETQ. The CDR3 here is CASRTGLSSTDTQYF. CDR3 nucleotides: TGCGCCAGCAGAACGGGACTATCCAGCACAGATACTCAGTATTTT. Full variable domain (remainder filled in from reference TRBV5-1 and TRBJ2-3): KAGVTQTPRYLIKTRGQQVTLSCSPISGHRSVSWYQQTPGQGLQFLFEYFSETQRNKGNFPGRFSGRQFSNSRSEMNVSTLELGDSALYLCASRTGLSSTDTQYFGPGTRLTVL.

This clone qualifies as medium-sized. The chain has TRBV6-5 and TRBJ1-3, with D maybe TRBD1 (5 bases). Germline CDR1 reads MNHEY; CDR2 reads SVGAGI. This CDR3 has 16 amino acids. V was pared by 2 bases and J by 0 bases, with 11 bases between. In DNA form, the CDR3 reads TGTGCCAGCAGTTACCGGGGGTCGAGCTCTGGAAACACCATATATTTT. Residues: CASSYRGSSSGNTIYF.

This clone was detected many times. This chain links TRBV4-1 with TRBJ1-5; the D is unclear. The CDR3 is 14 residues long. V was pared by 1 base and J by 0 bases, with 4 bases between. Germline V gene lookup returns CDR1 MGHRA and CDR2 YSYEKL. CDR3 DNA: TGCGCCAGCAGCCAAGGGGTTAGCAATCAGCCCCAGCATTTT. Protein: CASSQGVSNQPQHF.

This clone was counted many times. CDR3 bases: TGCGCCAGCAGCCAAGGGGAACAGGGTAACTACGAGCAGTACTTC. Its protein is CASSQGEQGNYEQYF. J is TRBJ2-7 and V is TRBV4-1; tentative D call: TRBD1 (6 bases). The length of the CDR3 is 15 residues. The V end was cut by 1 base, the J end by 3 bases, with 13 bases between. Germline CDR1 is MGHRA and CDR2 is YSYEKL.

The CDR3 bases are TGTGCCAGCAGCTTAGACCCGGGGGCAGAGGACACCGGGGAGCTGTTTTTT. This translates into CASSLDPGAEDTGELFF. V gene TRBV11-1 combines with J gene TRBJ2-2; D is tentatively TRBD1 or TRBD2 (6 bases each). Trimming stripped 1 base from V and 3 bases from J, with 15 bases between. The CDR3 runs to 17 residues. Germline assignment: CDR1 SGHAT and CDR2 FQDESV (reference sequence).

This clone occurred many times. This sequence joins TRBV5-1 and TRBJ2-1; 15 bases fit TRBD2. Trimming took 4 bases from V and 10 from J; bases not matched to a gene: 6. The CDR3 is 15 amino acids. From germline, CDR1 is SGHRS and CDR2 YFSETQ. CDR3 loop: CASSPGTSGGMEQFF. Here the CDR3 DNA reads TGCGCCAGCAGCCCCGGGACTAGCGGGGGGATGGAGCAGTTCTTC.

This clone was seen at least ten times. The rearrangement joins TRBV28 to TRBJ1-4, with a possible D match to TRBD1 (6 bases). Germline V gives CDR1 MDHEN, CDR2 SYDVKM. Trimming removed 8 bases at V and 8 bases at J, with 18 bases between. This CDR3 is built from 14 residues. CDR3 DNA: TGTGCCAGCGCCGATGGGGGCCAAAGAGAAAAACTGTTTTTT. It translates to CASADGGQREKLFF.

This clone has at least ten counts. V gene TRBV6-1 combines with J gene TRBJ1-4; D is unclear. V lost 2 bases and J lost 4, with 11 bases in between. The germline gives CDR1 MNHNS, CDR2 SASEGT. The CDR3 is 15 amino acids. CDR3 nucleotide sequence: TGTGCCAGCAGTGAATACTGGCTCCTTAATGAAAAACTGTTTTTT. Protein product: CASSEYWLLNEKLFF.

This clone showed up just once. The chain is built from TRBV5-1 and TRBJ2-7; maybe TRBD1 (6 bases). This CDR3 contains 17 residues. V lost 0 bases and J 6 bases, leaving 22 bases between the germline ends. The germline V gene has CDR1 SGHRS and CDR2 YFSETQ. The CDR3 nucleotides read TGCGCCAGCAGCTTGGCGACAGCGAGGGTAGGGGGACCCGAGCAGTACTTC. Encoded protein: CASSLATARVGGPEQYF.

V is TRBV19 and J is TRBJ2-1, with TRBD2 matching 11 bases. The V segment lost 3 bases and the J segment 0 bases; nucleotides outside the gene matches: 10. Germline CDR1 reads LNHDA; CDR2 reads SQIVND (reference sequence). The length of the CDR3 is 19 residues. The CDR3 DNA follows: TGTGCCAGTAGTATCTACTCTAGCGGGGGGCCGAGCTCCTACAATGAGCAGTTCTTC. As protein: CASSIYSSGGPSSYNEQFF.

In its sample, this clone was seen many times. CDR3 nucleotides: TGTGCCAGCAGCGTAGAGAGGCCAGATACGCAGTATTTT. Translating gives CASSVERPDTQYF. The chain employs TRBV9 and TRBJ2-3; unclear D gene. V lost 0 bases and J lost 4, with 6 bases in between. Looked up from germline, CDR1 is SGDLS and CDR2 is YYNGEE. This CDR3 has 13 residues.

Ten or more counts support this clone. This chain connects TRBV19 to TRBJ2-3; TRBD2 matches 8 bases. The CDR3 has 15 amino acids. From germline, CDR1 is LNHDA and CDR2 SQIVND (reference sequence). After removal of 2 bases from V and 3 bases from J, the junction contained 4 bases not matched to a gene. The CDR3 coding sequence is TGTGCCAGTAGTATAAGCCGGGGGGGGACAGATACGCAGTATTTT. Encoded protein: CASSISRGGTDTQYF.

There are many counts of this clone. CDR3 residues: CASGLRQETQYF. The CDR3, as DNA: TGTGCCAGCGGCTTGCGTCAAGAGACCCAGTACTTC. The chain joins TRBV3-1 to TRBJ2-5; D call uncertain. The CDR3 totals 12 residues. Trimming removed 8 bases from V and 2 bases from J, with 9 bases in between. Germline CDR1 reads LGHDT; CDR2 reads YNNKEL (reference sequence).

Comment on this clone: With a much larger clone just one base away, this may be a read error. The J gene is TRBJ2-7, the V gene TRBV10-3; tentatively, D is TRBD2 (6 bases). The CDR3 contains 15 residues. Trimming stripped 6 bases from V and 3 bases from J, with 18 bases between. The germline gives CDR1 ENHRY, CDR2 SYGVKD. The CDR3 region is CAISWGLAGDYEQYV. The CDR3 DNA sequence: TGTGCCATCAGCTGGGGACTCGCGGGCGACTACGAGCAGTACGTC.